Given below is one T cell receptor (beta chain) in context. These data are taken from a study of cytomegalovirus exposure and HLA in healthy donors. Primers: 60 Vbeta forward and 13 Jbeta reverse. TCRdb's table, derived via immunoSEQ multiplex PCR, lists solely in-frame clones and lacks some. This table holds over 150,000 clones, 71% found once. There are 13 residues in the CDR3. Germline values: CDR1 SGHNT, CDR2 YYREEE (reference sequence). The V and J ends lost 7 bases and 1 base respectively, with 12 bases between them. The V gene is TRBV5-4, the J gene TRBJ2-7; a possible D gene is TRBD1 (6 bases). The material sequenced was PBMCs. This clonotype originated in a woman under 40 in good health and CMV-seronegative. CDR3 nucleotide sequence: TGTGCCAGCTGGCGCACAGGGTCCTACGAGCAGTACTTC. Protein product: CASWRTGSYEQYF.